The sequence of this T cell receptor beta chain was determined in a study of blood T cell repertoires in COVID-19. As for the study in general: There were acute and convalescent COVID-19 samples, and they came from the United States, Italy and Spain. Sources were T cells, B-cell-depleted T cells, or PBMCs; the material itself was cDNA or gDNA.

In the original processing: The assay estimated nucleated cells by amplifying reference gene primers. The table came from immunoSEQ multiplex PCR; TCRdb's copy has only in-frame clones and leaves some out. V and J calls and clone size are given by that table; D and trimming were obtained from the DNA. The sample contains 140,000 or so clones, 82% of which appear only once. CDR1 SGHNT and CDR2 YYREEE come from the germline V gene (reference sequence). V dropped 0 bases and J dropped 6; count of bases not matched to a gene: 1. This CDR3 is 14 amino acids long. The source material was peripheral blood. The chain couples TRBV5-4 to TRBJ1-3; 9 bases fit TRBD1. This clonotype was sampled from an elderly woman with acute or convalescent COVID-19. The CDR3 here is CASSLGDRANTIYF. The CDR3 coding sequence is TGTGCCAGCAGCTTGGGGGACAGGGCAAACACCATATATTTT.